The 26 T cell receptor beta chains reported below all come from one sample, sequenced in a study of CD8 T cells in ankylosing spondylitis. TCRdb processed the 5' RACE reads anew with MiXCR; each CDR3 protein has one entry. The table lists tens of thousands of distinct CDR3 sequences, 7.4% of them singletons, with around 8.7% in the top ten. Sequences were obtained from blood, either unsorted or a sorted T cell fraction (not recorded which). These receptors were collected from a female donor with ankylosing spondylitis or in good health (not recorded which).

The sample holds many counts of this clonotype. The chain joins TRBV9 to TRBJ1-2; D remains unclear. The CDR3 consists of 15 residues. From germline, CDR1 is SGDLS and CDR2 YYNGEE. V lost 0 bases, J lost 3 bases, and 12 bases lay in between. The CDR3 DNA reads as TGTGCCAGCAGCGTAGAGGCAAGGGCAGACTATGGCTACACCTTC. It encodes CASSVEARADYGYTF.

Many counts were recorded for this clonotype. The chain employs TRBV7-2 and TRBJ2-3; D gene ambiguous. CDR3 length: 13 amino acids. The germline V gene encodes CDR1 SGHTA and CDR2 FQGNSA. The V gene lost 2 bases and the J gene lost 2 bases, with 5 bases spanning the gap. The CDR3 loop reads CASSLSHTDTQYF. In DNA, the CDR3 is TGTGCCAGCAGCTTAAGTCACACAGATACGCAGTATTTT.

This clonotype was seen ten or more times. The chain carries TRBV11-2 and TRBJ1-2; TRBD1 is a possible D gene (6 bases). The CDR3 is made up of 13 amino acids. Germline lookup yields CDR1 SGHAT and CDR2 FQNNGV. V shed 1 base and J shed 8 bases, with 11 bases lying between them. The CDR3 is CASSLVPGAGYTF. The CDR3 DNA reads as TGTGCCAGCAGCTTAGTCCCGGGGGCGGGCTACACCTTC.

The J gene is TRBJ1-2, the V gene TRBV28; no clear D. The CDR3 has 15 residues. Germline CDR1 and CDR2: MDHEN and SYDVKM. Deletions cut 5 bases from V and 2 bases from J, with 15 bases between. Here the CDR3 reads CASSLYRAGNYGYTF. The CDR3 nucleotides are TGTGCCAGCAGTCTCTACCGGGCGGGAAACTATGGCTACACCTTC.

This clonotype was picked up many times. This sequence joins TRBV5-6 and TRBJ2-2; no firm D call. This CDR3 region has 17 residues. Germline loops: CDR1 SGHDT, CDR2 YYEEEE. Trimming left V 5 bases short and J 4 bases short, with 21 bases between. The CDR3 sequence is CASSYALGSIGTGELFF. The CDR3 DNA reads as TGTGCCAGCAGTTACGCCCTCGGCAGCATTGGCACCGGGGAGCTGTTTTTT.

At least ten counts were recorded for this clonotype. This chain links TRBV20-1 with TRBJ2-2; possible D gene TRBD2, 6 bases. V shed 3 bases and J shed 1 base, with 15 bases lying between them. Germline assignment: CDR1 DFQATT and CDR2 SNEGSKA (reference sequence). This CDR3 comprises 16 residues. In DNA form, the CDR3 reads TGCAGTGCTAGTCTGGCGGGGATAGAGAACACCGGGGAGCTGTTTTTT. Residues: CSASLAGIENTGELFF.

The sample holds many counts of this clonotype. The chain uses TRBV24-1 and TRBJ1-5; TRBD1 is a possible D gene (5 bases). The V gene lost 4 bases and the J gene lost 2 bases, with 14 bases spanning the gap. The CDR3 is 16 residues long. Germline CDR1 KGHDR, CDR2 SFDVKD. The CDR3: CATSETLSRGNQPQHF. The CDR3, as DNA: TGTGCCACCAGTGAGACGCTTTCCAGGGGCAATCAGCCCCAGCATTTT.

This clonotype was counted ten times or more. The V call is TRBV23-1, the J call TRBJ2-7; D is ambiguous. TRBV23-1 is an ORF for which the function is uncertain. V lost 3 bases and J 6 bases, leaving 9 bases between the germline ends. The CDR3 runs to 12 residues. In DNA, the CDR3 is TGCGCCAGCAGTCAGCTCCCGTTCGAGCAGTACTTC. Encoded protein: CASSQLPFEQYF.

This clonotype appeared many times. The chain employs TRBV5-5 and TRBJ1-1, with 12 bases lining up with TRBD1. V dropped 3 bases and J dropped 1; count of bases not matched to a gene: 10. This CDR3 is built from 18 residues. CDR1 is SGHKS and CDR2 is YYEKEE in the germline V gene (reference sequence). CDR3 sequence (DNA): TGTGCCAGCAGCTCGGGACAGGGGGCAGGAGGGAGGAACACTGAAGCTTTCTTT. Encoded protein: CASSSGQGAGGRNTEAFF.

This sequence joins TRBV7-2 and TRBJ1-2; 9 positions match TRBD1. This CDR3 has 15 residues. The ends lost 5 bases at V and 4 bases at J; junction bases unmatched: 8. CDR1 and CDR2 (germline): SGHTA, FQGNSA. CDR3 nucleotides: TGTGCCAGCAGCCCCAACAGGGGGCGCAGCTATGGCTACACCTTC. Amino acids: CASSPNRGRSYGYTF. The entire variable domain, with the rest obtained from reference TRBV7-2 and TRBJ1-2, is as follows: GAGVSQSPSNKVTEKGKDVELRCDPISGHTALYWYRQSLGQGLEFLIYFQGNSAPDKSGLPSDRFSAERTGGSVSTLTIQRTQQEDSAVYLCASSPNRGRSYGYTFGSGTRLTVV.

This clonotype has at least ten counts. The rearrangement links TRBV28 to TRBJ2-5, with 7 bases fitting TRBD2. The CDR3 loop spans 15 amino acids. The junction had 7 bases not matched to a gene; V was cut back by 4 bases and J by 2 bases. Looked up from germline, CDR1 is MDHEN and CDR2 is SYDVKM. CDR3 amino acids: CASSSLAGVQETQYF. In DNA, the CDR3 is TGTGCCAGCAGTTCCCTTGCGGGGGTACAAGAGACCCAGTACTTC.

This clonotype was picked up many times. This rearrangement joins TRBV2 to TRBJ2-3, with 10 bases identical to TRBD2. With V trimmed by 3 bases and J by 13 bases, 7 bases remained unmatched. Germline V gives CDR1 SNHLY, CDR2 FYNNEI. This CDR3 region has 13 residues. CDR3 sequence (DNA): TGTGCCAGCAGTGAGGCTAGCGGGGGCCCTAAGTATTTT. It is translated as CASSEASGGPKYF.

The chain recombines TRBV11-2 with TRBJ2-3; TRBD1 aligns across 9 bases. The CDR3 has 15 amino acids. Germline loops: CDR1 SGHAT, CDR2 FQNNGV. V dropped 1 base and J dropped 3; count of bases not matched to a gene: 2. The CDR3 is CASSLGQGETDTQYF. The CDR3, as DNA: TGTGCCAGCAGCTTAGGACAGGGGGAAACAGATACGCAGTATTTT.

This clonotype was seen ten or more times. The V call is TRBV5-3, the J call TRBJ2-5; D possibly matches TRBD1 or TRBD2 (5 bases each). TRBV5-3 is annotated as an ORF whose role is uncertain. Trimming cost V 2 bases and J 2 bases, with 10 bases left between them. This CDR3 region has 14 residues. In DNA, the CDR3 is TGTGCCAGAAGCTTTTGTGGGGGACAAGAGACCCAGTACTTC. Protein sequence: CARSFCGGQETQYF.

This clonotype showed up many times. The V call is TRBV2, the J call TRBJ1-1; TRBD1 matches 7 bases. This CDR3 spans 14 amino acids. Trimming cost V 1 base and J 7 bases; bases outside gene matches: 6. Germline CDR1 SNHLY, CDR2 FYNNEI. The CDR3 coding sequence is TGTGCCAGCAGTGAAGTAACGGGACAGATTGAAGCTTTCTTT. Its protein product is CASSEVTGQIEAFF.

At least ten counts were recorded for this clonotype. The gene calls are TRBV10-3 and TRBJ1-1; no clear D. V lost 0 bases to trimming and J lost 2 bases, with 1 base between them. This CDR3 spans 12 amino acids. Per germline, CDR1 ENHRY and CDR2 SYGVKD. The CDR3 protein is CAISESNTEAFF. The CDR3 DNA sequence: TGTGCCATCAGTGAGTCAAACACTGAAGCTTTCTTT.

This clonotype was counted ten times or more. The rearrangement uses TRBV28 and TRBJ2-7; TRBD1 aligns across 10 bases. The CDR3 spans 15 residues. With V trimmed by 6 bases and J by 2 bases, 7 bases remained unmatched. CDR1 is MDHEN and CDR2 is SYDVKM in the germline V gene. CDR3 DNA sequence: TGTGCCAGCAGCCCGGGGACAGGGGTCCCCTACGAGCAGTACGTC. Its translation is CASSPGTGVPYEQYV.

This clonotype was detected many times. The V call is TRBV12-3 or TRBV12-4, the J call TRBJ1-5, with 9 bases fitting TRBD1. This CDR3 is built from 14 residues. V was clipped by 5 bases and J by 5 bases; unmatched bases: 4. The CDR3 sequence is CASSKTGGDQPQHF. The CDR3 DNA reads TGTGCCAGCAGTAAAACAGGGGGCGATCAGCCCCAGCATTTT.

This clonotype was found a few times. This sequence joins TRBV7-2 and TRBJ1-3, with unresolved D. The V end was cut by 0 bases, the J end by 3 bases, with 18 bases between. The germline gives CDR1 SGHTA, CDR2 FQGNSA. CDR3 length equals 18 residues. The CDR3 DNA is TGTGCCAGCAGCTTAGCGTGGCCAGTTAAGGCTAGTGGAAACACCATATATTTT. Protein: CASSLAWPVKASGNTIYF.

This clonotype appeared many times. The chain recombines TRBV5-1 with TRBJ2-1; a weak D match, TRBD2 (6 bases). This CDR3 region has 14 residues. Trimming left V 0 bases short and J 7 bases short, with 11 bases between. Per germline, CDR1 SGHRS and CDR2 YFSETQ. CDR3 in amino acids: CASSLGDLANEQFF. The CDR3 DNA is TGCGCCAGCAGCTTGGGCGACCTAGCGAATGAGCAGTTCTTC.

This clonotype showed up many times. This chain uses TRBV5-1 with TRBJ2-5; 8 positions agree with TRBD2. CDR1 is SGHRS, CDR2 YFSETQ, per germline. The CDR3 runs to 15 residues. The junction had 11 bases not matched to a gene; V was cut back by 8 bases and J by 2 bases. The CDR3 DNA reads as TGCGCCAGGGATGAGCGTTCGGGGGGGCAAGAGACCCAGTACTTC. Translation gives CARDERSGGQETQYF.

This clonotype was found many times. The chain links TRBV3-1 to TRBJ1-5; D is unresolved. V was clipped by 1 base and J by 4 bases, with 2 bases between them. Germline V gene data show CDR1 as LGHDT and CDR2 as YNNKEL (reference sequence). CDR3 length: 12 residues. The chain's CDR3 is CASSQGNQPQHF. CDR3 in DNA: TGTGCCAGCAGCCAAGGGAATCAGCCCCAGCATTTT. Full variable domain (outside the CDR3, taken from reference TRBV3-1 and TRBJ1-5): DTAVSQTPKYLVTQMGNDKSIKCEQNLGHDTMYWYKQDSKKFLKIMFSYNNKELIINETVPNRFSPKSPDKAHLNLHINSLELGDSAVYFCASSQGNQPQHFGDGTRLSIL.

A few counts support this clonotype. The chain has TRBV4-2 and TRBJ2-7, with 11 bases that match TRBD1. CDR1 is LGHNA and CDR2 is YNFKEQ in the germline V gene. The V segment lost 0 bases and the J segment 3 bases; nucleotides outside the gene matches: 4. CDR3 length equals 16 residues. CDR3 nucleotide sequence: TGTGCCAGCAGCCAAGATGCCGGGACAGGGGGCTACGAGCAGTACTTC. It specifies CASSQDAGTGGYEQYF.

In this sample, this clonotype turned up many times. V gene TRBV6-2 or TRBV6-3 combines with J gene TRBJ2-1, with 10 bases matching TRBD2. V gave up 5 bases and J gave up 8 bases; unmatched junction bases: 3. Germline CDR1 reads MNHEY; CDR2 reads SVGEGT. The CDR3 spans 13 residues. The CDR3 DNA sequence: TGTGCCAGCAGTCAAGGACTAGCGGATGAGCAGTTCTTC. This encodes CASSQGLADEQFF.

This clonotype was picked up one time. The rearrangement joins TRBV28 to TRBJ1-1; no definite D call. Trimming pared 3 bases from V and 8 bases from J, leaving 13 bases between. The V gene's germline CDR1 is MDHEN and CDR2 SYDVKM. The length of the CDR3 is 13 residues. DNA for the CDR3: TGTGCCAGCAGTTTTTTCGGGGAAAGAGAAGCTTTCTTT. Translating it yields CASSFFGEREAFF. Variable domain in full (rest from reference TRBV28 and TRBJ1-1): DVKVTQSSRYLVKRTGEKVFLECVQDMDHENMFWYRQDPGLGLRLIYFSYDVKMKEKGDIPEGYSVSREKKERFSLILESASTNQTSMYLCASSFFGEREAFFGQGTRLTVV.

This clonotype has a count of ten or more. This rearrangement joins TRBV20-1 to TRBJ2-4, with 10 bases fitting TRBD1. V was pared by 5 bases and J by 1 base, with 11 bases of the junction left unmatched. This CDR3 spans 17 amino acids. Per the germline V gene, CDR1 is DFQATT and CDR2 is SNEGSKA (reference sequence). CDR3 protein: CSAVLIGTGVAKNIQYF. The CDR3 nucleotides are TGCAGTGCTGTTCTCATCGGGACAGGGGTGGCCAAAAACATTCAGTACTTC.